These 31 T cell receptor beta chains were all obtained from the same sample, sequenced in a study of response to subunit inactivated influenza vaccine. TCRdb reprocessed the RT-PCR reads via MiXCR and lists one record per CDR3 protein. The sample lists 500,000 to 550,000 distinct CDR3 sequences, under 8.5% seen once, with around 13% in the top ten. The sequencing used PBMCs from blood, collected less than 30 months after vaccination. The receptors were sampled from a man aged 50 to 75 who received an inactivated influenza vaccine.

The V gene is TRBV12-3 or TRBV12-4, the J gene TRBJ2-7; D is unclear. The CDR3 extends over 14 amino acids. V lost 8 bases and J lost 2, with 16 bases in between. The CDR3 is CASALDTGTYEQYF. CDR3 coding DNA: TGTGCCAGCGCTCTCGACACGGGTACCTACGAGCAGTACTTC.

This clonotype was seen only a few times. J is TRBJ2-1 and V is TRBV12-3 or TRBV12-4; a possible D gene is TRBD1 (6 bases). The CDR3 sequence is 13 residues long. V dropped 7 bases and J dropped 12 bases, with 19 bases sitting between them. The CDR3 DNA sequence: TGTGCCAGCACCCCGGACAGTCCGGCGGGGCAGTTCTTC. Its protein is CASTPDSPAGQFF.

This clonotype occurred a few times. This sequence joins TRBV11-1 and TRBJ2-5, with 9 nucleotides matching TRBD1. V trimming: 4 bases; J trimming: 0 bases; junction bases outside the gene matches: 9. Germline loops: CDR1 SGHAT, CDR2 FQDESV (reference sequence). There are 17 residues in the CDR3. In DNA form, the CDR3 reads TGTGCCAGCAGCTCTGGGACAGGGAGGGGGTACCAAGAGACCCAGTACTTC. Protein product: CASSSGTGRGYQETQYF. Full variable domain (rest looked up from reference TRBV11-1 and TRBJ2-5): EAEVAQSPRYKITEKSQAVAFWCDPISGHATLYWYRQILGQGPELLVQFQDESVVDDSQLPKDRFSAERLKGVDSTLKIQPAELGDSAMYLCASSSGTGRGYQETQYFGPGTRLLVL.

This chain's CDR3 is CASSLEGTSPKPGTQYF. Here the CDR3 DNA reads TGCGCCAGCAGCTTGGAAGGGACTAGCCCCAAGCCAGGTACGCAGTATTTT. The chain links TRBV5-1 to TRBJ2-3, with 9 bases aligning to TRBD2. In germline, CDR1 is SGHRS, CDR2 YFSETQ. With V trimmed by 0 bases and J by 8 bases, 13 bases remained unmatched. CDR3 length: 17 amino acids.

This clonotype showed up just a few times. The chain joins TRBV11-2 to TRBJ2-3; D gene ambiguous. V dropped 3 bases and J dropped 13 bases, with 20 bases sitting between them. The germline CDR1 and CDR2 sequences are SGHAT and FQNNGV. This CDR3 has 14 amino acids. CDR3 protein: CASSLETTALRKYF. In DNA, the CDR3 is TGTGCCAGCAGCTTGGAAACTACGGCGTTAAGAAAGTATTTT.

Many counts were recorded for this clonotype. The chain has TRBV15 and TRBJ2-2, with TRBD2 as a possible D gene (6 bases). In germline, CDR1 is LNHNV, CDR2 YYDKDF (reference sequence). Deletions cut 2 bases from V and 2 bases from J, with 15 bases between. The CDR3 is made up of 17 amino acids. The CDR3 sequence is CATSRRPGTRNTGELFF. The CDR3 region has the DNA TGTGCCACCAGCAGACGCCCGGGGACTCGAAACACCGGGGAGCTGTTTTTT.

This clonotype was recorded at least ten times. The chain links TRBV12-3 or TRBV12-4 to TRBJ2-2; 7 bases map to TRBD2. J lost 0 bases, V lost 6 bases, and 1 base had no gene match. This CDR3 region has 14 residues. CDR3 sequence (DNA): TGTGCCAGCAGAGGGACTACGAACACCGGGGAGCTGTTTTTT. Translated, it gives CASRGTTNTGELFF.

This clonotype has just a few counts. The gene calls are TRBV6-2 or TRBV6-3 and TRBJ2-5; TRBD1 aligns across 7 bases. This CDR3 is 16 amino acids long. The junction had 8 bases not matched to a gene; V was cut back by 2 bases and J by 2 bases. The germline CDR1 and CDR2 sequences are MNHEY and SVGEGT. CDR3 sequence: CASSYGARGFQETQYF. In DNA, the CDR3 is TGTGCCAGCAGTTACGGTGCCAGGGGGTTTCAAGAGACCCAGTACTTC.

This clonotype was seen more than once but under ten times. This chain links TRBV11-2 with TRBJ2-6, with 9 bases fitting TRBD1. The CDR3 contains 18 residues. From germline, CDR1 is SGHAT and CDR2 FQNNGV. Trimming removed 5 bases from V and 0 bases from J; junction bases left unmatched: 8. The CDR3 coding sequence is TGTGCCAGCAGCCCCGGGACAGGGAAACCCTCTGGGGCCAACGTCCTGACTTTC. This encodes CASSPGTGKPSGANVLTF.

CDR3 in DNA: TGTGCCACCAGTTCAATGGGACAAGGATTGAATACGCAGTATTTT. This sequence encodes CATSSMGQGLNTQYF. V gene TRBV24-1 combines with J gene TRBJ2-3; D possibly corresponds to TRBD1 (6 bases). Germline-derived CDR1 and CDR2 are KGHDR and SFDVKD. There are 15 residues in the CDR3. V dropped 6 bases and J dropped 7 bases, with 19 bases sitting between them.

This clonotype was counted a few times. This sequence joins TRBV7-9 and TRBJ1-6; D possibly corresponds to TRBD1 (5 bases). Germline CDR1 reads SEHNR; CDR2 reads FQNEAQ (reference sequence). CDR3 size: 15 residues. V lost 4 bases to trimming and J lost 5 bases, with 12 bases between them. This CDR3 reads CASSYYRRDNSPLHF. In DNA form, the CDR3 reads TGTGCCAGCAGCTATTACAGGAGGGATAATTCACCCCTCCACTTT. Full variable domain (outside the CDR3, taken from reference TRBV7-9 and TRBJ1-6): DTGVSQNPRHKITKRGQNVTFRCDPISEHNRLYWYRQTLGQGPEFLTYFQNEAQLEKSRLLSDRFSAERPKGSFSTLEIQRTEQGDSAMYLCASSYYRRDNSPLHFGNGTRLTVT.

This clonotype has only a few counts. This chain joins TRBV6-5 and TRBJ2-3, with 10 positions matching TRBD2. J gave up 3 bases and V 4 bases, and 7 bases lay outside the gene matches. CDR3 length: 16 amino acids. The germline V gene has CDR1 MNHEY and CDR2 SVGAGI. CDR3 coding DNA: TGTGCCAGCAGTTTAACAGCGGGGGGGTTAACAGATACGCAGTATTTT. Protein product: CASSLTAGGLTDTQYF.

This clonotype was picked up a small number of times. The chain employs TRBV2 and TRBJ2-7, with D perhaps matching TRBD1 or TRBD2 (6 bases each). With 3 bases removed from V and 2 bases from J, the gap between germline ends came to 11 bases. From germline, CDR1 is SNHLY and CDR2 FYNNEI. The CDR3 spans 14 residues. CDR3 nucleotides: TGTGCCAGCAGTGAGGGGGGCGGACCCTACGAGCAGTACTTC. Amino acids: CASSEGGGPYEQYF.

This clonotype occurred many times. The CDR3 DNA follows: TGCGCCAGCAGCCATATTAGCGGGGGGCCATACAATGAGCAGTTCTTC. Translated, it gives CASSHISGGPYNEQFF. The chain employs TRBV4-1 and TRBJ2-1; 10 bases align to TRBD2. Unmatched junction bases numbered 6, after V lost 3 bases and J lost 4 bases. CDR3 size: 16 residues. Looked up from germline, CDR1 is MGHRA and CDR2 is YSYEKL.

Ten or more counts support this clonotype. CDR3 bases: TGTGCCAGCCCCGATCGGCGGGAGGGCCTGCATGAGCAGTTCTTC. This sequence encodes CASPDRREGLHEQFF. This rearrangement joins TRBV7-9 to TRBJ2-1, with 9 bases fitting TRBD2. V lost 8 bases and J lost 8; bases outside the gene matches: 13. CDR3 size: 15 residues. Germline V gives CDR1 SEHNR, CDR2 FQNEAQ (reference sequence).

This clonotype was counted between two and nine times. The rearrangement links TRBV12-3 or TRBV12-4 to TRBJ2-3; the D gene is possibly TRBD1 (5 bases). The CDR3 is 15 residues long. V lost 3 bases and J 4 bases, leaving 14 bases between the germline ends. The CDR3 bases are TGTGCCAGCAGTTTTCGGGCAGGGCGCGCAGATACGCAGTATTTT. It translates to CASSFRAGRADTQYF.

This clonotype was observed a handful of times. J is TRBJ2-1 and V is TRBV4-3, with no clear D. The germline gives CDR1 LGHNA, CDR2 YSLEER. This CDR3 spans 17 amino acids. Trimming removed 4 bases at V and 2 bases at J, with 18 bases between. CDR3 in amino acids: CASSRYEPGSTYNEQFF. The CDR3 DNA reads as TGCGCCAGCAGCCGGTACGAGCCGGGCTCTACCTACAATGAGCAGTTCTTC.

This clonotype was observed at least ten times. This chain uses TRBV28 with TRBJ2-7; D ambiguous. This CDR3 spans 15 amino acids. The germline CDR1 and CDR2 sequences are MDHEN and SYDVKM. V gave up 7 bases and J gave up 4 bases, with 20 bases separating them. The CDR3 is CASTNPVSAAYEQYF. The CDR3 coding sequence is TGTGCCAGCACCAATCCCGTCAGTGCGGCATACGAGCAGTACTTC.

This clonotype occurred many times. The chain carries TRBV12-3 or TRBV12-4 and TRBJ2-7, with D tentatively TRBD2 (5 bases). This CDR3 has 15 amino acids. Deletions cut 1 base from V and 3 bases from J, with 13 bases between. CDR3 amino acids: CASSLGARRNYEQYF. CDR3 sequence (DNA): TGTGCCAGCAGTTTAGGGGCTAGGAGGAACTACGAGCAGTACTTC.

The table lists this clonotype with many counts. The chain joins TRBV15 to TRBJ2-2; 7 nucleotides agree with TRBD2. V shed 5 bases, J shed 4 bases, and the junction held 10 bases outside the gene matches. CDR3 length equals 16 residues. Germline assignment: CDR1 LNHNV and CDR2 YYDKDF (reference sequence). The chain's CDR3 is CATSGSGWGGTGELFF. The CDR3, as DNA: TGTGCCACCAGCGGTAGCGGGTGGGGGGGCACCGGGGAGCTGTTTTTT.

In this sample, this clonotype turned up many times. The genes are TRBV5-6 and TRBJ2-2, with a tentative D call TRBD2 (6 bases). The germline gives CDR1 SGHDT, CDR2 YYEEEE. The CDR3 is 15 amino acids. With 2 bases removed from V and 5 bases from J, the gap between germline ends came to 13 bases. The CDR3 spells CASSLAQGGTGELFF. CDR3 nucleotide sequence: TGTGCCAGCAGCTTAGCCCAGGGAGGAACCGGGGAGCTGTTTTTT.

This clonotype has at least ten counts. The chain joins TRBV5-1 to TRBJ2-3; 7 bases align to TRBD1. Germline values: CDR1 SGHRS, CDR2 YFSETQ. This CDR3 region has 15 residues. With V trimmed by 2 bases and J by 0 bases, 3 bases remained unmatched. The CDR3 region has the DNA TGCGCCAGCAGCTTCACAGGGGCGAGCACAGATACGCAGTATTTT. Translated: CASSFTGASTDTQYF.

This clonotype has just a few counts. The gene calls are TRBV5-1 and TRBJ2-2; D remains unclear. The V and J ends lost 5 bases and 1 base respectively, with 15 bases between them. Germline V gives CDR1 SGHRS, CDR2 YFSETQ. The CDR3 extends over 16 amino acids. CDR3 protein: CASRPSTGLNTGELFF. CDR3 DNA: TGCGCCAGCAGACCATCCACCGGGCTGAACACCGGGGAGCTGTTTTTT.

There are a few counts of this clonotype. The chain employs TRBV11-1 and TRBJ2-7, with 9 positions matching TRBD2. The J segment lost 3 bases and the V segment lost 5 bases, leaving 11 bases of the junction unmatched. This CDR3 has 16 residues. Germline V gene sequence: CDR1 SGHAT, CDR2 FQDESV (reference sequence). CDR3 nucleotides: TGTGCCAGCAGCGCGGTGACTAGCGGAAAAGTCTACGAGCAGTACTTC. Translated, it gives CASSAVTSGKVYEQYF.

This clonotype was counted a few times. The V gene is TRBV6-2 or TRBV6-3, the J gene TRBJ2-5, with D unclear. Germline CDR1 MNHEY, CDR2 SVGEGT. The V and J ends lost 4 bases and 5 bases respectively, with 14 bases between them. The CDR3 totals 14 residues. DNA of the CDR3: TGTGCCAGCAGTTGGGGTCCTCACTCCGAGACCCAGTACTTC. It specifies CASSWGPHSETQYF.

This clonotype turned up a few times. Compared with germline, one end of the junction differs, possibly owing to a read error. The rearrangement links TRBV11-2 to TRBJ2-1; 11 nucleotides match TRBD1. This CDR3 has 17 residues. Germline CDR1 is SGHAT and CDR2 is FQNNGV. In DNA form, the CDR3 reads TGTGCCAGCAACTTAATTCCGGGACAGGGGGATTACAATGAGCAGTTCTTC. Protein: CASNLIPGQGDYNEQFF.

This clonotype showed up many times. This rearrangement joins TRBV7-2 to TRBJ2-1; no clear D. CDR3 length: 14 residues. V gave up 5 bases and J gave up 8 bases, with 16 bases separating them. The germline gives CDR1 SGHTA, CDR2 FQGNSA. CDR3 in amino acids: CASSQLDGFDEQFF. The DNA for the CDR3 is TGTGCCAGCAGCCAACTGGACGGGTTCGATGAGCAGTTCTTC.

The J gene is TRBJ1-4, the V gene TRBV7-9, with 7 bases identical to TRBD1. The CDR3 is made up of 14 amino acids. Germline V gene data show CDR1 as SEHNR and CDR2 as FQNEAQ (reference sequence). J was trimmed by 5 bases and V by 5 bases; bases with no gene match: 5. This CDR3 is CASSPIRGNEKLFF. CDR3 coding DNA: TGTGCCAGCAGCCCGATCAGGGGGAATGAAAAACTGTTTTTT.

This sequence joins TRBV6-5 and TRBJ1-2; no definite D call. Trimming removed 0 bases from V and 8 bases from J, with 7 bases in between. The germline gives CDR1 MNHEY, CDR2 SVGAGI. This CDR3 has 12 amino acids. The CDR3 DNA follows: TGTGCCAGCAGTTACTCTCGTGGAGGCTACACCTTC. Amino acid sequence: CASSYSRGGYTF.

This clonotype was picked up many times. This rearrangement joins TRBV12-3 or TRBV12-4 to TRBJ2-1, with D possibly matching TRBD1 (6 bases). The CDR3 spans 13 residues. Trimming shortened V by 4 bases and J by 7 bases, and 11 bases separated the two germline ends. As DNA, the CDR3 is TGTGCCAGCAGTTGGCGGACAGAGAATGAGCAGTTCTTC. Protein: CASSWRTENEQFF.

A few counts support this clonotype. As DNA, the CDR3 is TGTGCCAGCAGTTACCGTGCGGATCGGAGCTCCTACGAGCAGTACTTC. Its translation is CASSYRADRSSYEQYF. The chain combines TRBV6-2 or TRBV6-3 with TRBJ2-7; D is uncertain. The CDR3 is 16 residues long. Looked up from germline, CDR1 is MNHEY and CDR2 is SVGEGT. V was clipped by 2 bases and J by 0 bases, with 14 bases between them.